These 21 T cell receptor beta chains came from one sample sequenced in a study of T cells in Graves' hyperthyroidism and ophthalmopathy. What was amplified from RNA transcripts were TCR beta CDR3 regions. In the first-round RT-PCR of the TCR CDR3, the HTBI primer set was used. MiXCR was run by TCRdb on the multiplex PCR reads, yielding one entry per CDR3 protein. The table shows hundreds of thousands of distinct CDR3 sequences, with 14% to 15% occurring only once. Sequencing used blood. The receptors were sampled from a woman aged 40 to 55 with Graves' ophthalmopathy.

This clonotype was counted ten times or more. The chain recombines TRBV2 with TRBJ1-1; D unresolved. Germline CDR1 SNHLY, CDR2 FYNNEI. Trimming removed 7 bases from V and 2 bases from J, with 11 bases in between. The CDR3 contains 13 residues. The chain's CDR3 is CASNGSPNTEAFF. The CDR3 nucleotides are TGTGCCAGCAACGGCAGTCCAAACACTGAAGCTTTCTTT.

This clonotype was counted ten times or more. J is TRBJ2-5 and V is TRBV12-3 or TRBV12-4; perhaps TRBD1 as D (5 bases). The CDR3 is 13 residues long. The V end was cut by 5 bases, the J end by 4 bases, with 11 bases between. The CDR3 coding sequence is TGTGCCAGCAGTATCCGACAGCGAGAGACCCAGTACTTC. This codes for CASSIRQRETQYF.

V usage is TRBV12-3 or TRBV12-4 and J usage is TRBJ2-3; D is undetermined. V shed 4 bases and J shed 6 bases, with 5 bases lying between them. The CDR3 covers 11 residues. The chain's CDR3 is CASSWRDTQYF. In DNA form, the CDR3 reads TGTGCCAGCAGTTGGCGGGATACGCAGTATTTT.

This clonotype was counted ten times or more. This sequence joins TRBV7-2 and TRBJ2-7, with 7 positions matching TRBD2. The length of the CDR3 is 15 residues. V shed 0 bases, J shed 2 bases, and the junction held 4 bases outside the gene matches. The germline V gene encodes CDR1 SGHTA and CDR2 FQGNSA. The DNA of the CDR3 is TGTGCCAGCAGCTTAGCTGCGGGAGCAACCTACGAGCAGTACTTC. It translates to CASSLAAGATYEQYF.

This clonotype was picked up many times. The chain is built from TRBV28 and TRBJ2-7, with a weak D call TRBD2 (6 bases). V dropped 5 bases and J dropped 4 bases, with 12 bases sitting between them. CDR1 and CDR2 (germline): MDHEN, SYDVKM. This CDR3 region has 13 residues. CDR3 bases: TGTGCCAGCAGTATAACGGGACTGTACGAGCAGTACTTC. Translating it yields CASSITGLYEQYF.

This clonotype was recorded at least ten times. The CDR3 loop reads CASQTGYEQYF. The CDR3 nucleotides read TGTGCCAGCCAAACAGGGTACGAGCAGTACTTC. The chain employs TRBV12-3 or TRBV12-4 and TRBJ2-7; tentative D call: TRBD1 (6 bases). The ends were cut back, 8 bases at V and 4 bases at J, with 9 bases in the middle. The CDR3 has 11 residues.

The table lists this clonotype with many counts. The chain uses TRBV2 and TRBJ2-7, with D unclear. Germline V CDR1 and CDR2: SNHLY, FYNNEI. V was clipped by 2 bases and J by 1 base, with 9 bases between them. The length of the CDR3 is 14 residues. CDR3 sequence: CASSESRSSYEQYF. For the CDR3, the DNA is TGTGCCAGCAGTGAATCCAGGTCGTCCTACGAGCAGTACTTC. Full variable domain (rest looked up from reference TRBV2 and TRBJ2-7): EPEVTQTPSHQVTQMGQEVILRCVPISNHLYFYWYRQILGQKVEFLVSFYNNEISEKSEIFDDQFSVERPDGSNFTLKIRSTKLEDSAMYFCASSESRSSYEQYFGPGTRLTVT.

This clonotype was seen at least ten times. The chain carries TRBV11-2 and TRBJ2-2; TRBD2 agrees at 10 bases. Germline CDR1 reads SGHAT; CDR2 reads FQNNGV. This CDR3 contains 17 residues. The V segment lost 8 bases and the J segment 6 bases; nucleotides outside the gene matches: 15. The CDR3 region is CASCHLGLAGGPGELFF. CDR3 DNA sequence: TGTGCCAGCTGCCACCTCGGGTTAGCGGGAGGTCCCGGGGAGCTGTTTTTT. Based on the CDR3 plus reference TRBV11-2 and TRBJ2-2, the full variable domain is EAGVAQSPRYKIIEKRQSVAFWCNPISGHATLYWYQQILGQGPKLLIQFQNNGVVDDSQLPKDRFSAERLKGVDSTLKIQPAKLEDSAVYLCASCHLGLAGGPGELFFGEGSRLTVL.

This clonotype has a count of ten or more. The V gene is TRBV6-1, the J gene TRBJ1-1, with D hard to call. V gave up 3 bases and J gave up 7 bases, with 9 bases separating them. The V gene's germline CDR1 is MNHNS and CDR2 SASEGT. The CDR3 length is 12 residues. CDR3 protein: CASSERSGEAFF. CDR3 coding DNA: TGTGCCAGCAGTGAGAGAAGTGGTGAAGCTTTCTTT.

The gene calls are TRBV12-3 or TRBV12-4 and TRBJ1-1, with a possible D match to TRBD1 (5 bases). The CDR3 consists of 16 residues. V was cut by 7 bases and J by 0 bases, with 18 bases left in between. This CDR3 is CASTLIQGGMNTEAFF. Here the CDR3 DNA reads TGTGCCAGCACCTTGATCCAGGGCGGGATGAACACTGAAGCTTTCTTT.

This clonotype was recorded at least ten times. The chain joins TRBV30 to TRBJ2-7; a possible D gene is TRBD1 (5 bases). The CDR3 has 12 residues. Trimming removed 4 bases from V and 3 bases from J, with 10 bases in between. Germline V gene sequence: CDR1 GTSNPN, CDR2 SVGIG (reference sequence). CDR3 region: CAWNRLGYEQYF. The DNA of the CDR3 is TGTGCCTGGAACAGGCTGGGCTACGAGCAGTACTTC.

This clonotype came up many times. The chain employs TRBV7-2 and TRBJ2-7; TRBD1 might be the D (5 bases). This CDR3 has 15 residues. The V end lost 8 bases, the J end lost 5 bases, and 22 bases lay between the germline ends. Germline-derived CDR1 and CDR2 are SGHTA and FQGNSA. CDR3 nucleotide sequence: TGTGCCAGCGCCCTGGGGCAGGGTTGGTTGCACGAGCAGTACTTC. Translation: CASALGQGWLHEQYF.

The chain combines TRBV11-2 with TRBJ1-1; 7 bases map to TRBD1. CDR1 and CDR2 (germline): SGHAT, FQNNGV. V lost 4 bases, J lost 4 bases, and 6 bases stayed unmatched. The CDR3 has 14 amino acids. CDR3 DNA sequence: TGTGCCAGCAGCTATTACAGGGGAGCCACTGAAGCTTTCTTT. Translation: CASSYYRGATEAFF.

This clonotype was counted ten times or more. The J gene is TRBJ1-2, the V gene TRBV28; TRBD1 matches 10 bases. After removal of 6 bases from V and 4 bases from J, the junction contained 14 bases not matched to a gene. Germline V lookup: CDR1 MDHEN, CDR2 SYDVKM. The CDR3 has 17 residues. Written as DNA, the CDR3 is TGTGCCAGCAGCTCCACCTTGGACAGGGGGGAACTCTATGGCTACACCTTC. Residues: CASSSTLDRGELYGYTF.

This clonotype was seen ten or more times. The V and J genes are TRBV2 and TRBJ1-5; 10 bases are a match to TRBD1. The germline gives CDR1 SNHLY, CDR2 FYNNEI. The CDR3 contains 15 residues. V shed 6 bases, J shed 4 bases, and the junction held 6 bases outside the gene matches. The CDR3 region is CASRATGGRNQPQHF. Here the CDR3 DNA reads TGTGCCAGCAGGGCGACAGGGGGCAGGAATCAGCCCCAGCATTTT.

This clonotype was recorded many times. The genes are TRBV7-8 and TRBJ1-1, with a possible D match to TRBD1 (6 bases). The CDR3 is 16 residues long. Germline V gene lookup returns CDR1 SGHVS and CDR2 FQNEAQ. With 1 base removed from V and 5 bases from J, the gap between germline ends came to 17 bases. CDR3: CASSLVSGVIGTEAFF. The CDR3 DNA is TGTGCCAGCAGCTTAGTTTCAGGGGTAATCGGAACTGAAGCTTTCTTT.

The chain's CDR3 is CASSQGGLGARSYEQYF. CDR3 nucleotides: TGTGCCAGCAGCCAAGGCGGTCTGGGCGCCCGGAGCTACGAGCAGTACTTC. V is TRBV3-1 and J is TRBJ2-7; no definite D call. The germline CDR1 and CDR2 sequences are LGHDT and YNNKEL (reference sequence). The CDR3 runs 17 residues. The germline V and J ends were trimmed by 1 base and 3 bases, with 19 bases remaining between them.

This clonotype was seen ten or more times. One junction end does not reproduce the germline sequence, and a read error may be involved. V usage is TRBV5-5 and J usage is TRBJ1-5; no clear D. The CDR3 consists of 13 residues. Germline CDR1 reads SGHKS; CDR2 reads YYEKEE (reference sequence). The CDR3 region is CASSLGSDQPQHF. CDR3 nucleotides: TGTGCCAGCAGCTTGGGTAGCGATCAGCCCCAGCATTTT.

This clonotype was counted at least ten times. The V gene is TRBV6-1, the J gene TRBJ2-7, with TRBD1 as a possible D gene (6 bases). Trimming took off 3 bases at V and 0 bases at J, with 15 bases between the two ends. The germline V gene encodes CDR1 MNHNS and CDR2 SASEGT. The CDR3 runs 16 residues. CDR3: CASSDLNRASSYEQYF. DNA for the CDR3: TGTGCCAGCAGTGACCTGAACAGGGCTAGCTCCTACGAGCAGTACTTC.

The chain uses TRBV19 and TRBJ2-2; D is perhaps TRBD2 (6 bases). The CDR3 runs to 14 residues. Trimming pared 3 bases from V and 3 bases from J, leaving 8 bases between. Germline V gene lookup returns CDR1 LNHDA and CDR2 SQIVND (reference sequence). CDR3 nucleotide sequence: TGTGCCAGTAGTATCGGGAGATACACCGGGGAGCTGTTTTTT. It is translated as CASSIGRYTGELFF.

In this sample, this clonotype turned up many times. The J gene is TRBJ2-7, the V gene TRBV20-1; D not certain. Trimming pared 3 bases from V and 7 bases from J, leaving 10 bases between. This CDR3 contains 11 residues. Germline V gives CDR1 DFQATT, CDR2 SNEGSKA (reference sequence). This CDR3 reads CSASEAREQYF. The DNA of the CDR3 is TGCAGTGCTAGTGAGGCGCGGGAGCAGTACTTC.